This TCR beta chain was sequenced during a study of technical replicates of blood from several donors. Trimming removed 4 bases at V and 4 bases at J, with 14 bases between. The CDR3 has 15 residues. Germline V gene lookup returns CDR1 MGHRA and CDR2 YSYEKL. TCRdb's table, derived via immunoSEQ multiplex PCR, lists solely in-frame clones and lacks some. The sample lists some 87,000 clones, roughly 97% occurring once. This clonotype was obtained from a human donor in good health. The specimen sequenced was T cells isolated from PBMCs. The chain couples TRBV4-1 to TRBJ2-1; possibly TRBD1 or TRBD2 for D (5 bases each). CDR3 amino acids: CASSREGQPYNEQFF. In DNA form, the CDR3 reads TGCGCCAGCAGCCGAGAGGGGCAGCCTTACAATGAGCAGTTCTTC.